This T cell receptor beta chain was sequenced in a study of read filtering for tumor transcriptome and immune sequencing. About the study: By R-ISS, stages I, II and III held 8, 16 and 7 patients. Findings and caveats of the study: Approximately 80% of IR-seq clonotypes had one read, totaling about 3.5% of reads; RNA-seq: approximately 75% and 45%. Even smaller IR-seq throughput identified most shared clonotypes.

From 400 to 450 ng of RNA, a library with molecular barcoded alpha/delta and beta/gamma adaptors was made. MiXCR, applied by TCRdb to the reads, yields one record per CDR3 protein. The sample carries 35,000 to 45,000 distinct CDR3 sequences, roughly 13% recorded once. This clonotype was seen ten or more times. Its matching antigen is unknown. The CDR3 sequence is 16 residues long. Germline values: CDR1 LNHNV, CDR2 YYDKDF (reference sequence). V lost 0 bases and J lost 6; bases outside the gene matches: 7. This TCR was sampled from a donor aged 40 or older with multiple myeloma. The chain is built from TRBV15 and TRBJ2-3; 9 positions agree with TRBD2. Sequenced material: a population of CD138-negative cells sorted from bone marrow. The CDR3 bases are TGTGCCACCAGCAGAGACCCTAGCGGGGCGTCGGATACGCAGTATTTT. This gives the protein CATSRDPSGASDTQYF.